This TCR beta chain was sequenced in a study of cytomegalovirus exposure and HLA in healthy donors. Points from the study as a whole: A list of 150 to 200 TCR beta chains associated with cytomegalovirus was given. The tendency of first-cohort TCR clusters to co-occur in the 120 validation repertoires was the finding of a later analysis.

The CDR3 is 13 amino acids. The germline CDR1 and CDR2 sequences are MNHEY and SMNVEV (reference sequence). The junction had 2 bases not matched to a gene; V was cut back by 4 bases and J by 4 bases. In regard to this clone: The antigen is unknown.

Method: immunoSEQ multiplex PCR; TCRdb's copy keeps in-frame clones and lacks some. This sample has about 130,000 clones; about 94% occur once, and the top ten carry 1.5% to 2%. Donors were drawn from the approximately 120-subject validation cohort, separate from the approximately 680-subject first cohort. The chain couples TRBV27 to TRBJ1-1; 8 positions agree with TRBD1. Material: PBMCs. The sequence was collected from a man aged 18 to 35 in good health and CMV-seropositive. Here the CDR3 DNA reads TGTGCCAGCAGTTGGACAGGGCCCACTGAAGCTTTCTTT. Amino acid sequence: CASSWTGPTEAFF.